These 5 T cell receptor beta chains were sequenced from one sample in a study of CD8+CD57+ T cells in acquired aplastic anemia. Investigators profiled TCR beta VDJ and CDR3 from genomic DNA template. TCRdb re-called the reads through MiXCR, storing one row per CDR3 protein. The table shows about 40,000 distinct CDR3 sequences, with less than 65% occurring only once. All sequencing subjects had displayed CD8+CD57+ cell expansion on flow cytometry. The specimen was sorted CD4+, CD8+, or CD8+CD57+ T cells (not recorded which) from PBMCs. The receptors here all came from a human donor with aplastic anemia.

This clonotype occurred many times. This chain connects TRBV25-1 to TRBJ1-1; the D gene is possibly TRBD1 (6 bases). Trimming shortened V by 5 bases and J by 0 bases, and 13 bases separated the two germline ends. The germline CDR1 and CDR2 sequences are MGHDK and SYGVNS. The CDR3 spans 15 residues. The CDR3 sequence: CASSRAGGMNTEAFF. CDR3 DNA sequence: TGTGCCAGCAGTAGGGCCGGGGGCATGAACACTGAAGCTTTCTTT. The whole variable domain, filled in from reference TRBV25-1 and TRBJ1-1, reads EADIYQTPRYLVIGTGKKITLECSQTMGHDKMYWYQQDPGMELHLIHYSYGVNSTEKGDLSSESTVSRIRTEHFPLTLESARPSHTSQYLCASSRAGGMNTEAFFGQGTRLTVV.

This clonotype has at least ten counts. The CDR3 nucleotides are TGTGCCACCAGTGATCCGGGACAGGGGGAGGGTGAGCAGTTCTTC. Protein: CATSDPGQGEGEQFF. The J gene is TRBJ2-1, the V gene TRBV24-1, with TRBD1 identical over 11 bases. This CDR3 contains 15 residues. Unmatched junction bases numbered 6, after V lost 3 bases and J lost 9 bases. Per the germline V gene, CDR1 is KGHDR and CDR2 is SFDVKD.

This sequence joins TRBV7-9 and TRBJ1-1; unclear D gene. Trimming left V 3 bases short and J 0 bases short, with 2 bases between. The CDR3 is 12 residues long. Germline-derived CDR1 and CDR2 are SEHNR and FQNEAQ (reference sequence). DNA for the CDR3: TGTGCCAGCAGCTTTTTGAACACTGAAGCTTTCTTT. As protein: CASSFLNTEAFF.

The V and J genes are TRBV30 and TRBJ2-7; tentative D call: TRBD2 (6 bases). This CDR3 is built from 14 residues. With 4 bases removed from V and 0 bases from J, the gap between germline ends came to 13 bases. Germline CDR1 is GTSNPN and CDR2 is SVGIG (reference sequence). The CDR3 spells CAWTGGYSSYEQYF. CDR3 coding DNA: TGTGCCTGGACTGGGGGGTATAGCTCCTACGAGCAGTACTTC.

This clonotype was found a few times. The DNA of the CDR3 is TGTGCCAGCAGTGACGAGGCGGACAGGGCCAACGTCCTGACTTTC. This gives the protein CASSDEADRANVLTF. The rearrangement uses TRBV2 and TRBJ2-6; possibly TRBD1 for D (5 bases). Deletions cut 3 bases from V and 5 bases from J, with 11 bases between. The CDR3 has 15 amino acids. The V gene's germline CDR1 is SNHLY and CDR2 FYNNEI.